This T cell receptor beta chain was documented in a study of T cell responses to AZD1222 COVID-19 vaccine. Study observations and caveats: Spike-specific TCR repertoires showed rising breadth and depth after two AZD1222 doses. Baseline testing showed seropositivity in only a handful of AZD1222 recipients.

Repertoires were generated with immunoSEQ multiplex PCR, while TCRdb's copy carries only in-frame clones and drops some. This sample carries 85,000 or so clones, 85% to 90% of them seen once, and the ten largest clones take 5.6%. As for this clone: As yet, its antigen is unknown.

Germline CDR1 and CDR2: MNHNY and SVGAGI (reference sequence). There are 13 residues in the CDR3. Trimming pared 4 bases from V and 2 bases from J, leaving 9 bases between. Second-dose recipients at about 4 or about 12 weeks were treated as one pooled group. This sequence was found in an adult who received the AZD1222 COVID-19 vaccine. The genes are TRBV6-6 and TRBJ2-7; no clear D gene. The sample was peripheral blood, taken 28 days after the second AZD1222 dose. CDR3 in amino acids: CASSSDGAYEQYF. The CDR3 DNA is TGTGCCAGCAGTTCCGACGGAGCCTACGAGCAGTACTTC.